The T cell receptor (beta chain) under discussion was sequenced for a study of cytomegalovirus exposure and HLA in healthy donors. General study points: TCR beta chains numbering about 160 were designated cytomegalovirus-associated.

Vbeta (60) and Jbeta (13) primers were used in the PCR. Assay: immunoSEQ multiplex PCR; the TCRdb copy retains only in-frame clones and omits some. The sample lists 90,000 to 110,000 clones, over 65% occurring once. Sampled while nominally healthy, donors likely had unrecorded immune exposures. With regard to this clone: Its specificity is unknown.

Sequences were obtained from PBMCs. This TCR was recovered from a man aged 40-49 years in good health and CMV-seropositive.

DNA of the CDR3: TGCGCCAGCAGCCCCACGCCAGGGTGGACCGGGGAGCTGTTTTTT. Amino acids: CASSPTPGWTGELFF. J is TRBJ2-2 and V is TRBV4-1; D possibly corresponds to TRBD1 (5 bases). In germline, CDR1 is MGHRA, CDR2 YSYEKL. The V end was cut by 4 bases, the J end by 5 bases, with 14 bases between. CDR3 length: 15 amino acids.